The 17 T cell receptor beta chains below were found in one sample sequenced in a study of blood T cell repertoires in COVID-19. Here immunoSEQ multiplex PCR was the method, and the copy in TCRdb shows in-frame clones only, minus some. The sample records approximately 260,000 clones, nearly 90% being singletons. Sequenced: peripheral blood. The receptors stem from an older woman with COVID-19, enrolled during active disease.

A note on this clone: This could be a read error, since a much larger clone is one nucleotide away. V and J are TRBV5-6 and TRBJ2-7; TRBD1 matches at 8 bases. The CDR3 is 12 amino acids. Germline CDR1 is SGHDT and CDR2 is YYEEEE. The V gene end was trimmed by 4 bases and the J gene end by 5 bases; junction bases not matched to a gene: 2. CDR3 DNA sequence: TGTGCCAGCAGCAGGACAGGGAACGAGCAGTACTTC. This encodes CASSRTGNEQYF.

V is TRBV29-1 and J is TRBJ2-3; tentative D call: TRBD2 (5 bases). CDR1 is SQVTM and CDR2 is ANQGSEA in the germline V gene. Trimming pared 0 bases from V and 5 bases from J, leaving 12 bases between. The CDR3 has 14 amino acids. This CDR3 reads CSVEDRGLQDTQYF. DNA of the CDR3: TGCAGCGTTGAAGATCGAGGGCTGCAAGATACGCAGTATTTT.

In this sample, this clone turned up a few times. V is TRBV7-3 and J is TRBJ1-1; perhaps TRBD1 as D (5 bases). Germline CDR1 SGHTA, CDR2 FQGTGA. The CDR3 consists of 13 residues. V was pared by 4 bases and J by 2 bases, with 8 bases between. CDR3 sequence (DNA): TGTGCCAGCAGCTACCGGACAAACACTGAAGCTTTCTTT. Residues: CASSYRTNTEAFF.

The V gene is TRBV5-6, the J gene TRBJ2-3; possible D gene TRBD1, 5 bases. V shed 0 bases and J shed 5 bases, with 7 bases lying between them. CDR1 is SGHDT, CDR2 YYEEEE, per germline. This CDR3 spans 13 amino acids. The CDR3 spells CASSLGQGDTQYF. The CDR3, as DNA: TGTGCCAGCAGCTTGGGGCAGGGAGATACGCAGTATTTT.

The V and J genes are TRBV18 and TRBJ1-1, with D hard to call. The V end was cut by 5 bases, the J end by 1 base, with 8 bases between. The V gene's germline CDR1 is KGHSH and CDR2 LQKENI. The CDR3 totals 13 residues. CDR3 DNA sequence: TGTGCCAGCTCAGTCCGGGAGAACACTGAAGCTTTCTTT. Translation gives CASSVRENTEAFF.

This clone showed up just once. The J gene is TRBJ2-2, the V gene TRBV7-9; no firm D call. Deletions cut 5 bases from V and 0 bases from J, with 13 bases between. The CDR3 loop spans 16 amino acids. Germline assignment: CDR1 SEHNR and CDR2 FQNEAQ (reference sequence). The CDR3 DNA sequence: TGTGCCAGCAGCAATCCTCTGGGCGCGAACACCGGGGAGCTGTTTTTT. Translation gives CASSNPLGANTGELFF. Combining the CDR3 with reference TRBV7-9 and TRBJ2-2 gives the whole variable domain DTGVSQNPRHKITKRGQNVTFRCDPISEHNRLYWYRQTLGQGPEFLTYFQNEAQLEKSRLLSDRFSAERPKGSFSTLEIQRTEQGDSAMYLCASSNPLGANTGELFFGEGSRLTVL.

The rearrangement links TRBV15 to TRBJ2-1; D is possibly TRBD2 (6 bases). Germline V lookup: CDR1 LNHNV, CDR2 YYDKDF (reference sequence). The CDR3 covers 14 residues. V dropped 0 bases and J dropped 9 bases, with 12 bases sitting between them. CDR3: CATSRDRLVGEQFF. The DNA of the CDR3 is TGTGCCACCAGCAGAGATCGACTAGTTGGTGAGCAGTTCTTC.

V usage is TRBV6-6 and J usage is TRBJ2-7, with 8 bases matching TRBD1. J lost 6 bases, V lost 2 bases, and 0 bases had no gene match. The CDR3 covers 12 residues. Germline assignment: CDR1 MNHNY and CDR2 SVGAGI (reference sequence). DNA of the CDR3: TGTGCCAGCAGTTACGGGACAGGCGAGCAGTACTTC. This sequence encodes CASSYGTGEQYF.

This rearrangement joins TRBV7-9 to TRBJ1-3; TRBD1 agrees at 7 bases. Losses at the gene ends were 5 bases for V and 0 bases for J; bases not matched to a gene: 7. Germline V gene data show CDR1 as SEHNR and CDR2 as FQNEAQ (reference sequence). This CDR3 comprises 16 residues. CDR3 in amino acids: CASSLMDRTSGNTIYF. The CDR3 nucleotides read TGTGCCAGCAGCCTGATGGACAGGACCTCTGGAAACACCATATATTTT.

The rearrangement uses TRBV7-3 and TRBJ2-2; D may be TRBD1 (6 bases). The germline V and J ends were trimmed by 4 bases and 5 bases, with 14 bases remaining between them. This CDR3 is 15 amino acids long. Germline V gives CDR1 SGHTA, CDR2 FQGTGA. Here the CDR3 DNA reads TGTGCCAGCAGCTCGGGACAATCGTGGACCGGGGAGCTGTTTTTT. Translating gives CASSSGQSWTGELFF.

DNA for the CDR3: TGTGCCAGCAGTTACTCCCGAAGAGCGGGGGATACGCAGTATTTT. This codes for CASSYSRRAGDTQYF. This chain links TRBV6-5 with TRBJ2-3; 7 bases align to TRBD2. V was pared by 0 bases and J by 6 bases, with 6 bases of the junction left unmatched. Germline values: CDR1 MNHEY, CDR2 SVGAGI. The CDR3 contains 15 residues.

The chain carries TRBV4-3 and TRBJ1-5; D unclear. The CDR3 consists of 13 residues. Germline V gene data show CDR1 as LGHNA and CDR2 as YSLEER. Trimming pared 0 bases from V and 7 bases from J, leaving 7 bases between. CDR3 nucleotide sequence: TGCGCCAGCAGCCAAGAGCGGGGACAGCCCCAGCATTTT. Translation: CASSQERGQPQHF.

CDR3 sequence (DNA): TGCGCCAGCAGTCAAAAACCCCCGAAGAGTACGGGAGGCAATTCACCCCTCCACTTT. This gives the protein CASSQKPPKSTGGNSPLHF. The V gene is TRBV23-1, the J gene TRBJ1-6; no definite D call. TRBV23-1 is given ORF status, its function remaining uncertain. CDR3 length: 19 amino acids. V lost 2 bases and J lost 7, with 24 bases in between.

CDR3 in DNA: TGTGCCAGTACGGACAGGGAATATGGCTACACCTTC. Translating it yields CASTDREYGYTF. The rearrangement joins TRBV19 to TRBJ1-2, with 8 bases identical to TRBD1. V was pared by 7 bases and J by 5 bases, with 3 bases of the junction left unmatched. The CDR3 is made up of 12 amino acids. Germline lookup yields CDR1 LNHDA and CDR2 SQIVND (reference sequence).

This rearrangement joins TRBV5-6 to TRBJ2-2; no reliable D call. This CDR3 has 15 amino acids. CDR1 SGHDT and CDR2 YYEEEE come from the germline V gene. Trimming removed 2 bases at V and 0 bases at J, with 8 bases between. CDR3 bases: TGTGCCAGCAGCTTCGGTCTATCGAACACCGGGGAGCTGTTTTTT. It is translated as CASSFGLSNTGELFF.

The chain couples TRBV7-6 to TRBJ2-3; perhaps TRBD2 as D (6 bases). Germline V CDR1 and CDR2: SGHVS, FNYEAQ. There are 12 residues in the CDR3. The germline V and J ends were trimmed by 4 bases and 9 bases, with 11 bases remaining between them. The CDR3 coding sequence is TGTGCCAGCAGCTCGGAGGGGAACACGCAGTATTTT. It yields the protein CASSSEGNTQYF.

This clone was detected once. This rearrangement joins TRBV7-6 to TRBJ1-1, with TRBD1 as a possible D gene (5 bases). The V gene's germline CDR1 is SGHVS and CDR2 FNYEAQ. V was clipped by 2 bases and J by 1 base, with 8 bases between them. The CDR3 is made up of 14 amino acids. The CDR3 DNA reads TGTGCCAGCAGCTTAAAACAGGCGAACACTGAAGCTTTCTTT. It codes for CASSLKQANTEAFF.